This TCR beta chain was found in a study of T cell responses to AZD1222 COVID-19 vaccine. There are 13 residues in the CDR3. Germline CDR1 is LGHDT and CDR2 is YNNKEL (reference sequence). Trimming took 5 bases from V and 8 from J, leaving 15 bases between them. Some clones are missing from TCRdb's copy, which holds only in-frame ones; the method was immunoSEQ multiplex PCR. The sample includes around 120,000 clones, roughly nine tenths of them seen just once. A remark on this clone: No antigen is known for it.

Study-level findings and limits: Repertoires were obtained solely post-peak T cell response.

The chain employs TRBV3-1 (or the pseudogene TRBV3-2) and TRBJ1-2; the D is unclear. This TCR derives from an adult in good health. This material consisted of peripheral blood, taken on day 0 of AZD1222 vaccination. This CDR3 reads CASSSLDSGGYTF. In DNA, the CDR3 is TGTGCCAGCAGCTCTCTTGACTCGGGAGGCTACACCTTC.